This T cell receptor (beta chain) was obtained from a study of CD8 T cells in Susac syndrome. The RNA input was roughly 0.45 to 1 ug, and it was reverse transcribed with random hexamers. The CDR3 of TCR beta was amplified by immunoSEQ multiplex PCR across 54 Vbeta and 13 Jbeta. TCRdb independently ran MiXCR on the immunoSEQ multiplex PCR reads; one entry per CDR3 protein. The sample consists of hundreds of thousands of distinct CDR3 sequences, around 84% of them appearing once. TEMRA cells were enriched by FACS, while CD8+ and CD4+ T cells were obtained through a negative isolation that was performed magnetically. The germline CDR1 and CDR2 sequences are LNHDA and SQIVND (reference sequence). The CDR3 contains 14 residues. V lost 4 bases to trimming and J lost 5 bases, with 15 bases between them.

The sequence was obtained from a human donor with multiple sclerosis. The genes are TRBV19 and TRBJ2-7; D possibly corresponds to TRBD2 (6 bases). Sequencing input: CD8+ T cells from PBMCs. The CDR3 DNA reads TGTGCCAGTAGTACGACCCAACGGAGGGACGAGCAGTACTTC. Its protein is CASSTTQRRDEQYF.